The rows below give T cell receptor beta chains drawn from one sample of a study of control samples from healthy donors and cancer patients. Profiled with immunoSEQ multiplex PCR; TCRdb holds only in-frame clones, not every one. The sample has around 110,000 clones; more than 80% are singletons. The specimen sequenced was PBMCs. All receptors come from a woman between 45 and 65 years old with colorectal cancer. Each CDR3 is given with its conserved first and last residue. Each record gives: D gene, V gene, clone size, J gene, CDR3 DNA, CDR3 protein. A D gene is named only where the DNA matches it firmly. Rows may omit the clone size; those that give it use once, few, many or a size class.

TRBD1,TRBV19,NA,TRBJ2-1,TGTGCCAGTAAGGGGACAGGCGCTAATGAGCAGTTCTTC,CASKGTGANEQFF
TRBD2,TRBV3-1/TRBV3-2,NA,TRBJ2-5,TGTGCCAGCAGCCTATCGGGACTAGCGGGAGAGACCCAGTACTTC,CASSLSGLAGETQYF
NA,TRBV3-1/TRBV3-2,NA,TRBJ1-1,TGTGCCAGCAGCCAAGTGGGGGCATATACTGAAGCTTTCTTT,CASSQVGAYTEAFF
TRBD1,TRBV5-1,NA,TRBJ1-2,TGCGCCAGCAGCATGACAGGGGGAGGCGTTGGCTACACCTTC,CASSMTGGGVGYTF
NA,TRBV20-1,NA,TRBJ2-1,TGCAGTTGGGGGGTCTACAATGAGCAGTTCTTC,CSWGVYNEQFF
NA,TRBV30,NA,TRBJ2-4,TGTGCCTGGAGTGTAAAAAGCGGCAGCTTAGGGGACATTCAGTACTTC,CAWSVKSGSLGDIQYF
NA,TRBV5-1,NA,TRBJ2-1,TGCGCCAGCAGCTTAAGCGTGGGGAATGAGCAGTTCTTC,CASSLSVGNEQFF
TRBD1,TRBV2,NA,TRBJ1-2,TGTGCCAGCAGTGAATCGACAGGGGGTTTATGGTATGGCTACACCTTC,CASSESTGGLWYGYTF
NA,TRBV7-2,NA,TRBJ2-7,TGTGCCAGCAGCCTTCGTGCCGGGACCGAACTCTACGAGCAGTACTTC,CASSLRAGTELYEQYF
TRBD1,TRBV6-5,NA,TRBJ1-2,TGTGCCAGCAGTTCCAGGGGACAGGGTGGGGGCTACACCTTC,CASSSRGQGGGYTF
NA,TRBV18,NA,TRBJ1-6,TGTGCCAGCTCACCACGGGATAATTCACCCCTCCACTTT,CASSPRDNSPLHF
TRBD1,TRBV2,few,TRBJ2-5,TGTGCCAGCAGTGAACAGGGACAGGGGCAAGAGACCCAGTACTTC,CASSEQGQGQETQYF
NA,TRBV28,NA,TRBJ1-2,TGTGCCAGCACCGCGGGGGCGGACTATGGCTACACCTTC,CASTAGADYGYTF
NA,TRBV7-8,NA,TRBJ1-5,TGTGCCAGCAGCTCGTCCTCGAACCGGGACCTCCAGGCGAGCAATCAGCCCCAGCATTTT,CASSSSSNRDLQASNQPQHF
NA,TRBV9,NA,TRBJ1-2,TGTGCCAGCAGCGTAGGCGGGGGAGACTATGGCTACACCTTC,CASSVGGGDYGYTF
TRBD1,TRBV18,NA,TRBJ1-2,TGTGCCAGCTCACCTGTACAGGGGGTTGACTATGGCTACACCTTC,CASSPVQGVDYGYTF
NA,TRBV28,NA,TRBJ1-5,TGTGCCAGCAGTTTACCAGGGGTGTCGGCTCAGCCCCAGCATTTT,CASSLPGVSAQPQHF
NA,TRBV18,NA,TRBJ1-1,TGTGCCAGCTCACCACGGCATATCGGTGTTTTGGGAAACACTGAAGCTTTCTTT,CASSPRHIGVLGNTEAFF
NA,TRBV7-2,NA,TRBJ2-7,TGTGCCAGCAGCTTAGGATGGACTCACAACTACGAGCAGTACTTC,CASSLGWTHNYEQYF
NA,TRBV7-8,NA,TRBJ1-1,TGTGCCAGCAGCCCCCTCCGGGTGAACACTGAAGCTTTCTTT,CASSPLRVNTEAFF
TRBD1,TRBV14,NA,TRBJ2-2,TGTGCCAGCAGCCATCAGGACAGGGGGCTTTCTGGGGAGCTGTTTTTT,CASSHQDRGLSGELFF
TRBD2,TRBV5-8,NA,TRBJ2-7,TGTGCCAGTTGTCGGGACTACTCCTACGAGCAGTACTTC,CASCRDYSYEQYF
NA,TRBV5-5,NA,TRBJ1-5,TGTGCCAGCAGTCCCGGGCGGCAAAACAATCAGCCCCAGCATTTT,CASSPGRQNNQPQHF
TRBD1,TRBV6-6,NA,TRBJ1-5,TGTGCCAGCAGTTACGCGTGGACAGGGAATCAGCCCCAGCATTTT,CASSYAWTGNQPQHF
TRBD1,TRBV6-5,once,TRBJ2-7,TGTGCCAGCAGTTACGGGACAGGGGGTTCCTACGAGCAGTACTTC,CASSYGTGGSYEQYF
NA,TRBV7-2,NA,TRBJ1-2,TGTGCCAGCAGCTTAGATCGGGAAATAGCGGCTGGCTACACCTTC,CASSLDREIAAGYTF
NA,TRBV9,few,TRBJ2-3,TGTGCCAGCAACCGAGGGAGTGAGGCAGATACGCAGTATTTT,CASNRGSEADTQYF
NA,TRBV28,NA,TRBJ2-5,TGTGCCAGCATTCCGAACGGGGTAATGTTGGAGACCCAGTACTTC,CASIPNGVMLETQYF